This T cell receptor (beta chain) stems from a study of Ad26.COV2.S vaccination and SARS-CoV-2 variants. Germline V gene data show CDR1 as SEHNR and CDR2 as FQNEAQ (reference sequence). This CDR3 is built from 15 residues. V dropped 3 bases and J dropped 4 bases, with 16 bases sitting between them. This clone was seen once. The treatment denotes: some 20 received Ad26.COV2.S at low or high dose, single or two shots; 5 received placebo; per-sample allocation not given. On day 63 after the first injection, vaccine and placebo recipients gave samples. Sequencing used immunoSEQ multiplex PCR; TCRdb keeps in-frame clones, though not all of them. The data hold 200,000 to 300,000 clones, with roughly 89% observed a single time.

The sequence was obtained from a person aged 18-65 years who received the Ad26.COV2.S COVID-19 vaccine or a placebo. This chain uses TRBV7-9 with TRBJ2-7, with a weak D call TRBD1 (6 bases). Sequencing used peripheral blood, obtained in a trial of Ad26.COV2.S vaccine versus placebo. CDR3: CASSLSAVRGYEQYF. The CDR3 DNA reads TGTGCCAGCAGCTTGAGTGCAGTCAGGGGATACGAGCAGTACTTC.